What follows is one T cell receptor beta chain and its context. Original processing notes: Quantification of nucleated cells was approximated via reference gene primer amplification. Only in-frame clones appear in the TCRdb table, and some are missing; sequencing was by immunoSEQ multiplex PCR. Clonal size and the V and J genes are those of that table, whereas D and trimming came from the DNA. This table holds 150,000 or so clones, around 82% found once. This sample was taken from a study of blood T cell repertoires in COVID-19. The CDR3 extends over 14 amino acids. The ends lost 2 bases at V and 6 bases at J; junction bases unmatched: 4. In germline, CDR1 is ENHRY, CDR2 SYGVKD.

Material for sequencing was peripheral blood. The gene calls are TRBV10-3 and TRBJ1-2; 9 positions agree with TRBD1. This receptor was taken from a human donor with acute or convalescent COVID-19. The donor label of this sample is uncertain. The CDR3: CAISETGGADGYTF. The DNA of the CDR3 is TGTGCCATCAGTGAGACAGGGGGCGCAGATGGCTACACCTTC.